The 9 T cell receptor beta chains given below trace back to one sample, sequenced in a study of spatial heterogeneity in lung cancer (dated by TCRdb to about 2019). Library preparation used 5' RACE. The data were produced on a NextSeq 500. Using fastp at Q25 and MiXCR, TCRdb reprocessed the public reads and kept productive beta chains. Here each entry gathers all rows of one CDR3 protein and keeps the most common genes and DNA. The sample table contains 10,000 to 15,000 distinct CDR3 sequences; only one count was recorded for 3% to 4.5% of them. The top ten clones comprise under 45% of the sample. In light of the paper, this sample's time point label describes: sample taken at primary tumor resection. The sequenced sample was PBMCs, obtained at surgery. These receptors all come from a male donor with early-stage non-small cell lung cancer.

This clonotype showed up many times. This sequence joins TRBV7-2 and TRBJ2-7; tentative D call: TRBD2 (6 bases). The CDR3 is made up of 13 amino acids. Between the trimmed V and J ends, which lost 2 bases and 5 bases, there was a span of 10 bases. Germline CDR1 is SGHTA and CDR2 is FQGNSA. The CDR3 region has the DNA TGTGCCAGCAGCTTATCTAGCGCCAACGAGCAGTACTTC. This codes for CASSLSSANEQYF.

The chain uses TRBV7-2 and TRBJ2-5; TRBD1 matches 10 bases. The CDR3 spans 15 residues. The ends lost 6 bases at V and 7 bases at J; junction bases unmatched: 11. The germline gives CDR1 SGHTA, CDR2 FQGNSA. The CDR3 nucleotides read TGTGCCAGCAGGCGCCCCGGGACAGGGGACGGGACCCAGTACTTC. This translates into CASRRPGTGDGTQYF.

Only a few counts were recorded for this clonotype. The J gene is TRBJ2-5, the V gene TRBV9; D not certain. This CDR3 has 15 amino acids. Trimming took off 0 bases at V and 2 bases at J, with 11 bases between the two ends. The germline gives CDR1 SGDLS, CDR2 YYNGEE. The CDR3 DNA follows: TGTGCCAGCAGCGTAGACCCGGCCTCACAAGAGACCCAGTACTTC. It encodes CASSVDPASQETQYF. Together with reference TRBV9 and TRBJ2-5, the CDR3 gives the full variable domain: DSGVTQTPKHLITATGQRVTLRCSPRSGDLSVYWYQQSLDQGLQFLIQYYNGEERAKGNILERFSAQQFPDLHSELNLSSLELGDSALYFCASSVDPASQETQYFGPGTRLLVL.

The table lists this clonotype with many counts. The CDR3 region is CASSPAGGPGNEQFF. The CDR3 nucleotides read TGTGCCAGCAGTCCAGCGGGAGGGCCGGGGAATGAGCAGTTCTTC. The chain couples TRBV28 to TRBJ2-1, with 10 bases that match TRBD2. Germline V gives CDR1 MDHEN, CDR2 SYDVKM. This CDR3 has 15 residues. Unmatched junction bases numbered 8, after V lost 5 bases and J lost 7 bases.

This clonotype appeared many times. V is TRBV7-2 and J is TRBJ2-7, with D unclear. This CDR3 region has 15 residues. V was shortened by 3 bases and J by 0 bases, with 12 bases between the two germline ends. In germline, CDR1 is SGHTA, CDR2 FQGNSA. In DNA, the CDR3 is TGTGCCAGCAGCTTTAAGTTCGTGAGCTCCTACGAGCAGTACTTC. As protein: CASSFKFVSSYEQYF.

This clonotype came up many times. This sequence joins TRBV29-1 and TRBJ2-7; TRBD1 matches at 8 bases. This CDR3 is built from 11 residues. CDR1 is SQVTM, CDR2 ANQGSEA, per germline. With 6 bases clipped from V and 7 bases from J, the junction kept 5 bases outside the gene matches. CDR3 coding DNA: TGCAGCGTCGGACAGGGCAGAGAGCAGTACTTC. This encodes CSVGQGREQYF.

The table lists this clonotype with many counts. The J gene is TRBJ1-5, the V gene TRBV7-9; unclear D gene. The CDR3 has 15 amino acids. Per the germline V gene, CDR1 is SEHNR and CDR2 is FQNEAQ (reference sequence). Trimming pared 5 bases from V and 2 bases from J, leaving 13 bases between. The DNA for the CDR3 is TGTGCCAGCAGCGCAACTACAGCTGGCAATCAGCCCCAGCATTTT. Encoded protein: CASSATTAGNQPQHF.

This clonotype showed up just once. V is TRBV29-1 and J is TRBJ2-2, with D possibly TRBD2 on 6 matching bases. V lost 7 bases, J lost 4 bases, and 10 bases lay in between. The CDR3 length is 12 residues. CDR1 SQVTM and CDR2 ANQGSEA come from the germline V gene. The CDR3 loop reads CSAMGGTGELFF. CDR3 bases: TGCAGCGCCATGGGGGGCACCGGGGAGCTGTTTTTT.

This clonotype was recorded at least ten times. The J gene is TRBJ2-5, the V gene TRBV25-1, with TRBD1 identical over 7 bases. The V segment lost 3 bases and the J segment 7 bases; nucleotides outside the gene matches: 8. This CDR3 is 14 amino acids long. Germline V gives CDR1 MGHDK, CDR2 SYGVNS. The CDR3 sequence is CASSEDRPQGTQYF. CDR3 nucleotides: TGTGCCAGCAGTGAGGACAGGCCTCAGGGGACCCAGTACTTC.